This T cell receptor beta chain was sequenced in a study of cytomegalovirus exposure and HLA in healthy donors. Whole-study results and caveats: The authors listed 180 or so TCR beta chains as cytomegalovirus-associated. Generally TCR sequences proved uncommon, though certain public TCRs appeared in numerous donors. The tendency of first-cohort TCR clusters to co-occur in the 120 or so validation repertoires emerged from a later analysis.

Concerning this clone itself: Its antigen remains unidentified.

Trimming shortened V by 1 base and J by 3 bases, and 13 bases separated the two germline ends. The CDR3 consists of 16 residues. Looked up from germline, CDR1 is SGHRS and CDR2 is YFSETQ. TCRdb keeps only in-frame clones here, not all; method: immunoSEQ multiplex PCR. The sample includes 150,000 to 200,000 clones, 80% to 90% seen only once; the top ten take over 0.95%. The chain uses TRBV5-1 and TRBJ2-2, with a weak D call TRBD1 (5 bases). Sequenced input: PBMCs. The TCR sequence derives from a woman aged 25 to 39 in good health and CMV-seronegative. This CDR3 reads CASSLNSRVDTGELFF. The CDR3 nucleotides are TGCGCCAGCAGCTTGAATTCCAGGGTTGACACCGGGGAGCTGTTTTTT.